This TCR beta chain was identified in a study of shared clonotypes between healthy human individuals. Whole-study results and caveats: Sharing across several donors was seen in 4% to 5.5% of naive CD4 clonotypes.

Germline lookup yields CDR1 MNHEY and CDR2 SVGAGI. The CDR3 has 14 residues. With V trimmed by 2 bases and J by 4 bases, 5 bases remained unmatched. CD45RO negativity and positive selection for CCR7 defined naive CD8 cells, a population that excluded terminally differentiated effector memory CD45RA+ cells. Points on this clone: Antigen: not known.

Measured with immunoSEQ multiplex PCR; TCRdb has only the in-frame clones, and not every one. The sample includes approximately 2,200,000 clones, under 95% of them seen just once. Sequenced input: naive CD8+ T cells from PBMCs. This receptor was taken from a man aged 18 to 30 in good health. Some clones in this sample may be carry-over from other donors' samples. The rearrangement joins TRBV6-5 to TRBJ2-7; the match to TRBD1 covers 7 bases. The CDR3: CASSYAGTAYEQYF. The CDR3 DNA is TGTGCCAGCAGTTACGCCGGGACAGCATACGAGCAGTACTTC.